This T cell receptor (beta chain) was documented in a study of tumor and adjacent non-tumor tissue in lung cancer. No cell sorting was done before RNA was extracted from the tissue. More than 3 cm separated this lung sample from the edge of the tumor. The CDR3 spans 16 residues. Per the germline V gene, CDR1 is SGHTS and CDR2 is YDEGEE. V lost 5 bases, J lost 3 bases, and 8 bases stayed unmatched. This clonotype was counted many times. TCRbeta libraries were built with three rounds of nested PCR, modified from ARM-PCR. TCRdb re-analysed the multiplex PCR reads in MiXCR, keeping a single row per CDR3 protein. The table records 80,000 to 100,000 distinct CDR3 sequences, 80% of them present only once.

The receptor comes from a man in his 60s with small cell lung cancer. Sequenced input: distant non-tumor lung tissue. This chain uses TRBV5-8 with TRBJ2-2, with 9 bases lining up with TRBD2. The CDR3, as DNA: TGTGCCAGCAGTCGCGGACTAGCGTTGGACACCGGGGAGCTGTTTTTT. Amino acids: CASSRGLALDTGELFF.